The present TCR beta chain was sequenced within a study of T-cell reconstitution after alpha-beta-depleted transplantation in children. Study conclusions and caveats: Diversity of TCRbeta at day 60 was high in some patients, arising from surviving recipient T cells and thymic progenitors. Newly produced T cells mostly accounted for T-cell counts and diversity one year post-transplant.

Unique molecular identifiers were incorporated during preparation of the TCRbeta library. TCRdb recomputed calls from the PCR reads with MiXCR, one row per CDR3 protein. The sample holds about 120,000 distinct CDR3 sequences, about 9.3% seen once. CDR1 and CDR2 from the germline V gene are ENHRY and SYGVKD. Trimming removed 4 bases from V and 4 bases from J, with 16 bases in between. The CDR3 covers 16 residues. A note on this clonotype: Its specificity is not known.

The specimen comprised PBMCs, sampled before TCRalphabeta/CD19-depleted stem cell transplant. The V gene is TRBV10-3, the J gene TRBJ2-2; perhaps TRBD1 as D (6 bases). This clonotype was obtained from a boy younger than 10 with acute lymphoblastic leukemia, due to receive a stem cell transplant. The CDR3 DNA reads as TGTGCCATCAGTGTGGAGGACAGAGTGTCCACCGGGGAGCTGTTTTTT. Its protein product is CAISVEDRVSTGELFF.